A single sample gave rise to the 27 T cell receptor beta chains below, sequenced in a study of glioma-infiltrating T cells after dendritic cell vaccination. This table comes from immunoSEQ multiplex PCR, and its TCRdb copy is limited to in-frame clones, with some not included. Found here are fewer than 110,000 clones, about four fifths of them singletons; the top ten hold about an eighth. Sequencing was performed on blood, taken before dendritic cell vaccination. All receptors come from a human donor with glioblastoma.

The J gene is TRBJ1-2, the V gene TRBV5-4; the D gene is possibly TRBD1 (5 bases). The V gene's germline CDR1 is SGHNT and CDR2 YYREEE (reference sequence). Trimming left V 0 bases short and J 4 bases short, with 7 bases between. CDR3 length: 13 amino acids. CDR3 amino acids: CASSLAGLYGYTF. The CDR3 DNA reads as TGTGCCAGCAGCTTGGCAGGGCTCTATGGCTACACCTTC.

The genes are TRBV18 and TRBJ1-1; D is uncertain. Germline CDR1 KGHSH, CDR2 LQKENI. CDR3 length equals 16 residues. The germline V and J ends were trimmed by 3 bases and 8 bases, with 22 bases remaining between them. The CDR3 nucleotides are TGTGCCAGCTCACCGATCCGGGTTGAAGCCCCCGGAGAAGCTTTCTTT. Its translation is CASSPIRVEAPGEAFF. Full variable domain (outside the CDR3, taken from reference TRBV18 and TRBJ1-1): NAGVMQNPRHLVRRRGQEARLRCSPMKGHSHVYWYRQLPEEGLKFMVYLQKENIIDESGMPKERFSAEFPKEGPSILRIQQVVRGDSAAYFCASSPIRVEAPGEAFFGQGTRLTVV.

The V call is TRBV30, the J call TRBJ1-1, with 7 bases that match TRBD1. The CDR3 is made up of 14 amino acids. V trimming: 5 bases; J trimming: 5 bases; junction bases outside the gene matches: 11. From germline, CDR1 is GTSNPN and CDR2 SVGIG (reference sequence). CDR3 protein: CAWLKPTGRTEAFF. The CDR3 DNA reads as TGTGCCTGGTTGAAACCGACAGGGCGGACTGAAGCTTTCTTT.

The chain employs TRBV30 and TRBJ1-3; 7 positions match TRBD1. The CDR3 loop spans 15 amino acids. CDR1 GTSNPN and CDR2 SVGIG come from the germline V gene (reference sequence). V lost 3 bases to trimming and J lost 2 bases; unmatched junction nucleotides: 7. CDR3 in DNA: TGTGCCTGGAGCGACAGGGTGGGACCTGGAAACACCATATATTTT. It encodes CAWSDRVGPGNTIYF. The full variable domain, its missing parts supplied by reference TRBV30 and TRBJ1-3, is SQTIHQWPATLVQPVGSPLSLECTVEGTSNPNLYWYRQAAGRGLQLLFYSVGIGQISSEVPQNLSASRPQDRQFILSSKKLLLSDSGFYLCAWSDRVGPGNTIYFGEGSWLTVV.

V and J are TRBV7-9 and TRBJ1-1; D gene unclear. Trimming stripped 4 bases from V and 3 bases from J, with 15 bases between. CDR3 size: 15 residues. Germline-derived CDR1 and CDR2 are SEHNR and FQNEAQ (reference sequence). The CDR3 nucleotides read TGTGCCAGCAGCTCTGGGGAGTGGCAGGACACTGAAGCTTTCTTT. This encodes CASSSGEWQDTEAFF.

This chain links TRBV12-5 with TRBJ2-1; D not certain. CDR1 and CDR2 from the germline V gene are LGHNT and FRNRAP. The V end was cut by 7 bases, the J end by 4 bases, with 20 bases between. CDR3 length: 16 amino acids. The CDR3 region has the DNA TGTGCTAGTGCCCCCCCCGGAGTATCGCTATACAATGAGCAGTTCTTC. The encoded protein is CASAPPGVSLYNEQFF.

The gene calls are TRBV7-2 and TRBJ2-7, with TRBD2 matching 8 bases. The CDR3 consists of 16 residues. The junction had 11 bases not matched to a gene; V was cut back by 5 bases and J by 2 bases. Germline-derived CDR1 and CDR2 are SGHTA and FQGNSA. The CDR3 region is CASSAGGPGGTYEQYF. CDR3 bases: TGTGCCAGCAGCGCCGGGGGGCCGGGGGGGACCTACGAGCAGTACTTC.

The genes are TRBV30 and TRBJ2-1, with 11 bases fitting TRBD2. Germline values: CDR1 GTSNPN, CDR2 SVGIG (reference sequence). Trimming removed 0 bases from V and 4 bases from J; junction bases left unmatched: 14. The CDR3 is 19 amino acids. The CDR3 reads CAWSVPAPLAGGQYNEQFF. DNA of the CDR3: TGTGCCTGGAGTGTACCTGCCCCCTTAGCGGGGGGGCAGTACAATGAGCAGTTCTTC.

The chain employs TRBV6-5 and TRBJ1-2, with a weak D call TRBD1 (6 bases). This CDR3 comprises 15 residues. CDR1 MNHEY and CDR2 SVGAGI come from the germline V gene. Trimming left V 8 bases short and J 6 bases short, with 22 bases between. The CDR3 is CASRFLTGELNGYTF. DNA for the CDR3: TGTGCCAGCCGGTTTCTGACAGGAGAGTTGAATGGCTACACCTTC.

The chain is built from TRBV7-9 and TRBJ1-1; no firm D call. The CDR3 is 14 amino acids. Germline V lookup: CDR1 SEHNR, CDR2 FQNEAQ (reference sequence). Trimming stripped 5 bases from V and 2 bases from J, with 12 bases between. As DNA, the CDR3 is TGTGCCAGCAGCCCGGGGTGGGCTAACACTGAAGCTTTCTTT. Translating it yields CASSPGWANTEAFF.

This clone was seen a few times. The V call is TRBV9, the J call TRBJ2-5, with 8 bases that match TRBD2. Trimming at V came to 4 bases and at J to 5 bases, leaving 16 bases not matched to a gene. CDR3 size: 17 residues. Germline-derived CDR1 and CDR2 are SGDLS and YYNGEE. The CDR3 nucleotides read TGTGCCAGCAGCCCCGTCGCCGGGACTAGGGGTTGGGAGACCCAGTACTTC. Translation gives CASSPVAGTRGWETQYF.

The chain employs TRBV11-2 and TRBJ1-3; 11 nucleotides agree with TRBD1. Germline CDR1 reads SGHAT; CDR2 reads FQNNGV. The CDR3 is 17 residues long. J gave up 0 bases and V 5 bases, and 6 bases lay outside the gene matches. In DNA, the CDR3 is TGTGCCAGCAGCAAACGGACAGGGGGCTTCTCTGGAAACACCATATATTTT. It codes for CASSKRTGGFSGNTIYF.

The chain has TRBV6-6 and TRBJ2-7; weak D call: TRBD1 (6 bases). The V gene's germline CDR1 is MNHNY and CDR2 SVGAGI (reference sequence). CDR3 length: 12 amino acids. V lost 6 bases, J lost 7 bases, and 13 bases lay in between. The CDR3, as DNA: TGTGCCAGCAGCCCAACCGGGACAGAGCAGTACTTC. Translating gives CASSPTGTEQYF.

CDR3 sequence (DNA): TGTGCCAGTAGTATACAGCGGGGGTTCTACGAGCAGTACTTC. Its protein product is CASSIQRGFYEQYF. V is TRBV19 and J is TRBJ2-7, with 8 nucleotides matching TRBD2. The CDR3 covers 14 residues. V lost 2 bases and J lost 3; bases outside the gene matches: 3. Germline-derived CDR1 and CDR2 are LNHDA and SQIVND (reference sequence). Full variable domain (rest looked up from reference TRBV19 and TRBJ2-7): DGGITQSPKYLFRKEGQNVTLSCEQNLNHDAMYWYRQDPGQGLRLIYYSQIVNDFQKGDIAEGYSVSREKKESFPLTVTSAQKNPTAFYLCASSIQRGFYEQYFGPGTRLTVT.

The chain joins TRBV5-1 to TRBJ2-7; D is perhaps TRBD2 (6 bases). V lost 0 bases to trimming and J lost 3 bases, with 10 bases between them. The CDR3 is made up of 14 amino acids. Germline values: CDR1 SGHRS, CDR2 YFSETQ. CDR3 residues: CASSLALEGYEQYF. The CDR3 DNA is TGCGCCAGCAGCTTGGCCTTGGAGGGCTACGAGCAGTACTTC.

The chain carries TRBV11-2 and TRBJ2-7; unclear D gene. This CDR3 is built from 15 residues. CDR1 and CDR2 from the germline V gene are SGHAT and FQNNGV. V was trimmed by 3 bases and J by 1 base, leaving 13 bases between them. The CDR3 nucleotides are TGTGCCAGCAGCTTCTCGACAACGCGTTCCTACGAGCAGTACTTC. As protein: CASSFSTTRSYEQYF.

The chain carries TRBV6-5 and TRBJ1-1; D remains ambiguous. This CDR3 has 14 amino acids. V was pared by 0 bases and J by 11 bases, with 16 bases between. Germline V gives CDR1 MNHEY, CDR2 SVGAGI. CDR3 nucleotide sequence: TGTGCCAGCAGTTACTCAAAGGAGGGAGTGAGGGCTTTCTTT. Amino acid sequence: CASSYSKEGVRAFF.

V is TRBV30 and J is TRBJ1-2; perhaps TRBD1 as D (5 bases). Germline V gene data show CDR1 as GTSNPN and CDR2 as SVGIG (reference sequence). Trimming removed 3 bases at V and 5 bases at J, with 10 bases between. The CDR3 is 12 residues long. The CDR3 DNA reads TGTGCCTGGAGCACAGGAACATATGGCTACACCTTC. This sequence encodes CAWSTGTYGYTF.

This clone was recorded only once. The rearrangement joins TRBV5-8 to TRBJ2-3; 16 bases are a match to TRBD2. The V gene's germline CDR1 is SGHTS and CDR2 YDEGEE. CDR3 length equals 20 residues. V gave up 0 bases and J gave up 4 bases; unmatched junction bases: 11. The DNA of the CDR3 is TGTGCCAGCAGCTTGGTTCCGGGACTAGCGGGGGGGCCCTCGGCAGATACGCAGTATTTT. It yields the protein CASSLVPGLAGGPSADTQYF.

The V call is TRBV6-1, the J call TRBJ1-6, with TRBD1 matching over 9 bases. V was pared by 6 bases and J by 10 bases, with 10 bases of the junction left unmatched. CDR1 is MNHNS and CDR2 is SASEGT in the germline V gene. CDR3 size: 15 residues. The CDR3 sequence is CASRETGGELSPLHF. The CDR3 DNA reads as TGTGCCAGCAGGGAGACAGGGGGAGAATTATCACCCCTCCACTTT.

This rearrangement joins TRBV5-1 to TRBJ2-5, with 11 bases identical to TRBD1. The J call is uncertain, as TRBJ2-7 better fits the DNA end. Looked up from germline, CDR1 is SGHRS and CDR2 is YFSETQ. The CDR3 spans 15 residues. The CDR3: CASSLAGTGGYEQYF. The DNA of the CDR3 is TGCGCCAGCAGCTTGGCCGGGACAGGGGGCTACGAGCAGTACTTC.

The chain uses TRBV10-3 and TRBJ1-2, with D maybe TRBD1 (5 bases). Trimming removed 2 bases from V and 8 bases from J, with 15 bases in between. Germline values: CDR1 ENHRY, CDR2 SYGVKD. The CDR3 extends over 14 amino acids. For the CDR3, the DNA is TGTGCCATCAGTGAGACCCCCCTGAAGGGGGGCTACACCTTC. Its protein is CAISETPLKGGYTF.

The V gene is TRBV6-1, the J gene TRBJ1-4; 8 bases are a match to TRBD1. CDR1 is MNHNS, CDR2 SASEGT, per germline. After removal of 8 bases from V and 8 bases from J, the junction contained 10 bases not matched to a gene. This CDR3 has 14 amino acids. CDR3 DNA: TGTGCCAGCTCCCGGACAGGGTATGAGGAAAAACTGTTTTTT. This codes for CASSRTGYEEKLFF.

CDR3 nucleotides: TGTGCCAGCAGCCAAGATTATGAGACCCAGTACTTC. Its translation is CASSQDYETQYF. The gene calls are TRBV14 and TRBJ2-5; D ambiguous. The V end lost 0 bases, the J end lost 5 bases, and 4 bases lay between the germline ends. There are 12 residues in the CDR3. The germline gives CDR1 SGHDN, CDR2 FVKESK.

CDR3 nucleotides: TGTGCTAGTGGTTTGGCCAACAGAGGGGAGACCCAGTACTTC. This encodes CASGLANRGETQYF. The chain carries TRBV12-5 and TRBJ2-5, with D possibly TRBD2 on 5 matching bases. CDR3 length: 14 amino acids. V was shortened by 1 base and J by 5 bases, with 11 bases between the two germline ends. Germline V gene lookup returns CDR1 LGHNT and CDR2 FRNRAP. Full variable domain (remainder filled in from reference TRBV12-5 and TRBJ2-5): DARVTQTPRHKVTEMGQEVTMRCQPILGHNTVFWYRQTMMQGLELLAYFRNRAPLDDSGMPKDRFSAEMPDATLATLKIQPSEPRDSAVYFCASGLANRGETQYFGPGTRLLVL.

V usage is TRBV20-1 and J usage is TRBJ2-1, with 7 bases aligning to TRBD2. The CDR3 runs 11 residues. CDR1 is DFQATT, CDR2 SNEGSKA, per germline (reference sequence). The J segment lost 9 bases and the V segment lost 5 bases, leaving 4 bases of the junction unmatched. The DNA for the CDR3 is TGCAGTGCTGGTTGGGGGGGTGAGCAGTTCTTC. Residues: CSAGWGGEQFF.

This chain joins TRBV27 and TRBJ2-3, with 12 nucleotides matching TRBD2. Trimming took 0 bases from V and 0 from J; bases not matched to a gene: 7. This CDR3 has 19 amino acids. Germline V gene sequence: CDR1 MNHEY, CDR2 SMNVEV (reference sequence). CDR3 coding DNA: TGTGCCAGCAGTTTATCGTCACTAGCGGGGGGACTTAGCACAGATACGCAGTATTTT. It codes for CASSLSSLAGGLSTDTQYF.